This TCR beta chain was sequenced for a study of T-cell reconstitution after alpha-beta-depleted transplantation in children. This sample's TCRbeta library carried unique molecular identifier barcodes. TCRdb called the PCR reads again in MiXCR, with one record for every CDR3 protein. The top ten clones hold about 4.8% of a sample with a few hundred thousand distinct CDR3 sequences, around 8.9% of them seen once. This clonotype has a count of ten or more. This specimen was PBMCs from the stem cell graft donor, taken from the stem cell graft. This receptor was taken from a human donor who donated a stem cell graft to a child with SCID.

In DNA form, the CDR3 reads TGTGCCACCATCTCCCAGGGCTATGGCTACACCTTC. Protein sequence: CATISQGYGYTF. V usage is TRBV6-5 and J usage is TRBJ1-2; TRBD1 is a possible D gene (5 bases). The length of the CDR3 is 12 residues. With 10 bases removed from V and 4 bases from J, the gap between germline ends came to 13 bases. Germline V gene lookup returns CDR1 MNHEY and CDR2 SVGAGI.